This T cell receptor beta chain comes out of a study of T cell responses to AZD1222 COVID-19 vaccine. The study's findings and limits: Repertoires were sampled only after the peak T cell response. Clonal diversity may have been underestimated, and the donors were mostly white British, with more females than males. Increased Spike-specific TCR breadth and depth were observed after two AZD1222 doses.

On this clone itself: The antigen remains unidentified.

Repertoires were generated with immunoSEQ multiplex PCR, while TCRdb's copy carries only in-frame clones and drops some. The table lists roughly 83,000 clones, 86% of them singletons, with over 8% in the top ten. CDR1 and CDR2 from the germline V gene are SEHNR and FQNEAQ (reference sequence). CDR3 length: 18 residues. V lost 5 bases and J lost 0; bases outside the gene matches: 9. This TCR came from an adult in good health. The gene calls are TRBV7-9 and TRBJ2-5; 13 bases match TRBD2. Material: peripheral blood, obtained on day 0 of AZD1222 vaccination. The CDR3 spells CASSLGLAGVGYQETQYF. CDR3 in DNA: TGTGCCAGCAGCCTAGGACTAGCGGGAGTTGGGTACCAAGAGACCCAGTACTTC.